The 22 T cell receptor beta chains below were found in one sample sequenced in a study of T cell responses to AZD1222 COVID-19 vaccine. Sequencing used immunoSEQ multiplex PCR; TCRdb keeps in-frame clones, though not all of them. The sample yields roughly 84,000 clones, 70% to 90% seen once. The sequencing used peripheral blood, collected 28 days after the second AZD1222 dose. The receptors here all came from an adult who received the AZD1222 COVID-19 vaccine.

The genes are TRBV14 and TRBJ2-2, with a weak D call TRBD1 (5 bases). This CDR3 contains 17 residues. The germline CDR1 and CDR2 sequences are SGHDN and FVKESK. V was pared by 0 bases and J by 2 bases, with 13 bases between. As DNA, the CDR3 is TGTGCCAGCAGCCAAGAGATTATTAGGGGAAACACCGGGGAGCTGTTTTTT. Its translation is CASSQEIIRGNTGELFF. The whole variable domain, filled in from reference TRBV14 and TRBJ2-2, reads EAGVTQFPSHSVIEKGQTVTLRCDPISGHDNLYWYRRVMGKEIKFLLHFVKESKQDESGMPNNRFLAERTGGTYSTLKVQPAELEDSGVYFCASSQEIIRGNTGELFFGEGSRLTVL.

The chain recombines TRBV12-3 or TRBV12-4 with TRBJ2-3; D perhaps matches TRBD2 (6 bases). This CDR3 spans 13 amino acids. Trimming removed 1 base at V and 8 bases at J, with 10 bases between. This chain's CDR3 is CASSLVTRGTQYF. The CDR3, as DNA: TGTGCCAGCAGTTTAGTGACTAGAGGTACGCAGTATTTT.

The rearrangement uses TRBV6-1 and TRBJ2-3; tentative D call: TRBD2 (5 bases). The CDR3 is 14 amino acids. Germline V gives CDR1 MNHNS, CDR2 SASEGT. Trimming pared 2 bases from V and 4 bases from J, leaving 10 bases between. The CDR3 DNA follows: TGTGCCAGCAGTGAACCAGCTAGCTCAGATACGCAGTATTTT. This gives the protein CASSEPASSDTQYF.

The CDR3 loop reads CASSGPGANYNSPLHF. The DNA of the CDR3 is TGTGCCAGCAGTGGCCCGGGGGCTAACTATAATTCACCCCTCCACTTT. V usage is TRBV25-1 and J usage is TRBJ1-6; TRBD1 is a possible D gene (6 bases). From germline, CDR1 is MGHDK and CDR2 SYGVNS. The CDR3 consists of 16 residues. Trimming stripped 4 bases from V and 3 bases from J, with 13 bases between.

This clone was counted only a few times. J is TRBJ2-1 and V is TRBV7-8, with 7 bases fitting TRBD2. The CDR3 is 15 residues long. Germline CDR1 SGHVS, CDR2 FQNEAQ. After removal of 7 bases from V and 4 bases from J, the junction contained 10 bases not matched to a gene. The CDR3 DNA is TGTGCCAGCAACTCAGGCGGGGGTATGTACAATGAGCAGTTCTTC. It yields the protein CASNSGGGMYNEQFF.

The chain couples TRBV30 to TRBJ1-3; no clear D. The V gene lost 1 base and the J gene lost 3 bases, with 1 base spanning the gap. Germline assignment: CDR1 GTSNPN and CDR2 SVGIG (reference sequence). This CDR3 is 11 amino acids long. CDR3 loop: CAWSGGNTIYF. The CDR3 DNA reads TGTGCCTGGAGTGGTGGAAACACCATATATTTT.

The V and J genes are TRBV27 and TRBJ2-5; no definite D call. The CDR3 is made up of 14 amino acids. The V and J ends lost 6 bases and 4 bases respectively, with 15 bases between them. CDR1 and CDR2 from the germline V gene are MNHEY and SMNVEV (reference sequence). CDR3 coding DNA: TGTGCCAGCAGCTCCCGCGGTGCCTTAGAGACCCAGTACTTC. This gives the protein CASSSRGALETQYF.

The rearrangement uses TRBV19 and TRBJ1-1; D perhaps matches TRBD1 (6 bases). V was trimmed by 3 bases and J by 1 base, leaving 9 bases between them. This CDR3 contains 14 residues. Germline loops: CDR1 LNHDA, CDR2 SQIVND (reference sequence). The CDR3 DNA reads TGTGCCAGTAGTATGCCGACAGGGAACACTGAAGCTTTCTTT. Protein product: CASSMPTGNTEAFF.

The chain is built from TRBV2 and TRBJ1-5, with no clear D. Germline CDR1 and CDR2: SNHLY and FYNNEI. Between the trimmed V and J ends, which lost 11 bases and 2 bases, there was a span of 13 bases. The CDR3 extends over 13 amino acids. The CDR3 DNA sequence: TGTGCCGGGTCGATAGAAGGCAATCAGCCCCAGCATTTT. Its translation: CAGSIEGNQPQHF. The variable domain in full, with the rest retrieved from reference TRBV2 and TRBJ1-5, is EPEVTQTPSHQVTQMGQEVILRCVPISNHLYFYWYRQILGQKVEFLVSFYNNEISEKSEIFDDQFSVERPDGSNFTLKIRSTKLEDSAMYFCAGSIEGNQPQHFGDGTRLSIL.

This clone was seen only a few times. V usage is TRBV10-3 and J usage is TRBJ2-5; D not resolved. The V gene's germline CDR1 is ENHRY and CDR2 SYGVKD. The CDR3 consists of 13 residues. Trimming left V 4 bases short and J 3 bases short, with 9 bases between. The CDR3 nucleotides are TGTGCCATCAGTGCGGCCCCCAAAGAGACCCAGTACTTC. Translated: CAISAAPKETQYF.

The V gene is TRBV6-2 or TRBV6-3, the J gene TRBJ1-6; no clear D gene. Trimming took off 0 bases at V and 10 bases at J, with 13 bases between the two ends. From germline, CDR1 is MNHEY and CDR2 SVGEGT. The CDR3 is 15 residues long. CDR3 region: CASSYSSKGHSPLHF. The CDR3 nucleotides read TGTGCCAGCAGTTACTCATCTAAGGGTCACTCACCCCTCCACTTT.

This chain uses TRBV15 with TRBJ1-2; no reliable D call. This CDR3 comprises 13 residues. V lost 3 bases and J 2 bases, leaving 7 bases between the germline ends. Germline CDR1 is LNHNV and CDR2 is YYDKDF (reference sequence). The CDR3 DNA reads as TGTGCCACCAGCAGTCTAGGGAACTATGGCTACACCTTC. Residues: CATSSLGNYGYTF.

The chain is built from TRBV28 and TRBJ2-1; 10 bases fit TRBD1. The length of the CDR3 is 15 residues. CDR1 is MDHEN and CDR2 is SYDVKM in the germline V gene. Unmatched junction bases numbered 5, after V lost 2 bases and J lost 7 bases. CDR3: CASSLPTGGLNEQFF. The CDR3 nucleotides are TGTGCCAGCAGTTTACCGACAGGGGGCCTGAATGAGCAGTTCTTC.

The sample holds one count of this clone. CDR3 protein: CASSLVGTWSNYGYTF. CDR3 nucleotide sequence: TGTGCCAGCAGCTTGGTAGGGACATGGTCTAACTATGGCTACACCTTC. This sequence joins TRBV5-4 and TRBJ1-2; D may be TRBD1 (6 bases). This CDR3 has 16 amino acids. V lost 0 bases and J lost 0, with 12 bases in between. In germline, CDR1 is SGHNT, CDR2 YYREEE (reference sequence).

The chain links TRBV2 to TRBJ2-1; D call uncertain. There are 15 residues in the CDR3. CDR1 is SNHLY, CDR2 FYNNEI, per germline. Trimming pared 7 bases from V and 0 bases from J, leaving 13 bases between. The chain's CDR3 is CASTSRNPSYNEQFF. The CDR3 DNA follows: TGTGCCAGCACCTCTAGGAACCCCTCCTACAATGAGCAGTTCTTC.

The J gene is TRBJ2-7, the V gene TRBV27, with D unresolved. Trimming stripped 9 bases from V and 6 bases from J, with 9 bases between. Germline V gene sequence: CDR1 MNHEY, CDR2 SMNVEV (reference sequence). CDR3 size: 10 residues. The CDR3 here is CASFKPEQYV. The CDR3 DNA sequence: TGTGCCAGTTTTAAGCCCGAGCAGTACGTC.

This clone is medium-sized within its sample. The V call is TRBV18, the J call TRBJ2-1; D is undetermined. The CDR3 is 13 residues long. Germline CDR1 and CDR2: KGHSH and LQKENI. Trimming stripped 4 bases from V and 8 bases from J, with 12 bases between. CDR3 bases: TGTGCCAGCTCACATCCCCCCGGCGATGAGCAGTTCTTC. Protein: CASSHPPGDEQFF. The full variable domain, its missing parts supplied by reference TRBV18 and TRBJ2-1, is NAGVMQNPRHLVRRRGQEARLRCSPMKGHSHVYWYRQLPEEGLKFMVYLQKENIIDESGMPKERFSAEFPKEGPSILRIQQVVRGDSAAYFCASSHPPGDEQFFGPGTRLTVL.

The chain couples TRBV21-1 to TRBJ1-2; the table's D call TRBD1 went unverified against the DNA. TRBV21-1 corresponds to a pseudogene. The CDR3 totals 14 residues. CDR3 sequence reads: CASSNRQGIFGYTF. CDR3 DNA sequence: TGTGCCAGCAGCAACAGACAGGGAATTTTTGGCTACACCTTC.

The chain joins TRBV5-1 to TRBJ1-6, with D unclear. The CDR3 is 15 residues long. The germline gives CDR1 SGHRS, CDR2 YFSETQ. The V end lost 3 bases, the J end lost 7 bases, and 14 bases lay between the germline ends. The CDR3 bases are TGCGCCAGCAGCTACGAAGGACGGTCGAATTCACCCCTCCACTTT. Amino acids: CASSYEGRSNSPLHF. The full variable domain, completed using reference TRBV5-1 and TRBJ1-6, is KAGVTQTPRYLIKTRGQQVTLSCSPISGHRSVSWYQQTPGQGLQFLFEYFSETQRNKGNFPGRFSGRQFSNSRSEMNVSTLELGDSALYLCASSYEGRSNSPLHFGNGTRLTVT.

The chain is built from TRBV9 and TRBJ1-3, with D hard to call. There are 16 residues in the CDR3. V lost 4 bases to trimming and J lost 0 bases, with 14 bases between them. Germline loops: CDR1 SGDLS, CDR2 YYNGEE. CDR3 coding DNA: TGTGCCAGCAGCCTGACAAGGATAAACTCTGGAAACACCATATATTTT. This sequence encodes CASSLTRINSGNTIYF.

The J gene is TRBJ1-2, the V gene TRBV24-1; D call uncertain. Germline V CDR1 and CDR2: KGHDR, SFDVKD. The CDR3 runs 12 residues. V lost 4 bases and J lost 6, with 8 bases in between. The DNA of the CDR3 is TGTGCCACCAGTGACCCCGCGCATGGCTACACCTTC. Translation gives CATSDPAHGYTF.

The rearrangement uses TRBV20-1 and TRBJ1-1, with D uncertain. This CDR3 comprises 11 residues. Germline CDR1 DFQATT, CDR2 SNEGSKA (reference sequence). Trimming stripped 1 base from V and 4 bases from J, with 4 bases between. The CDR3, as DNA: TGCAGTGCTAGAGGCGGCACTGAAGCTTTCTTT. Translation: CSARGGTEAFF.